These 20 T cell receptor beta chains originate from one sample sequenced in a study of Ad26.COV2.S vaccination and SARS-CoV-2 variants. The treatment is: over 15 received Ad26.COV2.S at low or high dose, single or two shots; five or six received placebo; per-sample allocation not given. After the first vaccine or placebo injection, samples were drawn on day 63. TCRdb's table, derived via immunoSEQ multiplex PCR, lists solely in-frame clones and lacks some. The table lists some 290,000 clones, about 86% of them singletons, with 1.9% in the top ten. Source: peripheral blood, taken in a trial of Ad26.COV2.S vaccine versus placebo. The receptors here all came from a person between 18 and 59 years old who received the Ad26.COV2.S COVID-19 vaccine or a placebo.

This chain uses TRBV5-1 with TRBJ1-2; no clear D. Germline CDR1 and CDR2: SGHRS and YFSETQ. V lost 3 bases and J lost 6, with 15 bases in between. The CDR3 consists of 14 residues. CDR3 nucleotide sequence: TGCGCCAGCAGCTCTAAATCCGGGCCGAATGGCTACACCTTC. This gives the protein CASSSKSGPNGYTF. The complete variable domain, with remaining parts taken from reference TRBV5-1 and TRBJ1-2, reads KAGVTQTPRYLIKTRGQQVTLSCSPISGHRSVSWYQQTPGQGLQFLFEYFSETQRNKGNFPGRFSGRQFSNSRSEMNVSTLELGDSALYLCASSSKSGPNGYTFGSGTRLTVV.

This clone was counted a few times. The chain is built from TRBV14 and TRBJ2-1; TRBD2 matches 9 bases. Germline CDR1 reads SGHDN; CDR2 reads FVKESK. With 0 bases clipped from V and 2 bases from J, the junction kept 5 bases outside the gene matches. The CDR3 consists of 17 residues. The CDR3 bases are TGTGCCAGCAGCCAAGATTATCGCGGGGGGGCCTACAATGAGCAGTTCTTC. Translation: CASSQDYRGGAYNEQFF.

In regard to this clone: The junction shows a germline mismatch at one end, possibly a read error. The rearrangement uses TRBV9 and TRBJ2-3; 9 bases align to TRBD2. CDR3 length equals 15 residues. Germline assignment: CDR1 SGDLS and CDR2 YYNGEE. CDR3 protein: CARSDRAGGADTQYF. The CDR3 DNA follows: TGTGCCCGCAGCGACCGGGCGGGGGGGGCAGATACGCAGTATTTT.

This chain connects TRBV20-1 to TRBJ2-1; D might be TRBD1 (5 bases). This CDR3 contains 14 residues. Germline lookup yields CDR1 DFQATT and CDR2 SNEGSKA (reference sequence). Trimming removed 3 bases at V and 4 bases at J, with 13 bases between. DNA of the CDR3: TGCAGTGCTAGTAACAGGAAAGATTACAATGAGCAGTTCTTC. This gives the protein CSASNRKDYNEQFF.

This chain links TRBV18 with TRBJ1-1; TRBD1 agrees at 7 bases. The germline CDR1 and CDR2 sequences are KGHSH and LQKENI. The CDR3 is made up of 15 amino acids. With V trimmed by 6 bases and J by 3 bases, 10 bases remained unmatched. The CDR3 here is CASSRSGQGDTEAFF. CDR3 nucleotide sequence: TGTGCCAGCTCCCGATCGGGGCAGGGGGACACTGAAGCTTTCTTT.

This rearrangement joins TRBV19 to TRBJ1-4, with D maybe TRBD1 (5 bases). Germline CDR1 reads LNHDA; CDR2 reads SQIVND (reference sequence). V shed 1 base and J shed 8 bases, with 14 bases lying between them. There are 15 residues in the CDR3. Here the CDR3 reads CASSIVSGVSEKLFF. In DNA form, the CDR3 reads TGTGCCAGTAGTATAGTATCGGGGGTGTCAGAAAAACTGTTTTTT.

This chain uses TRBV30 with TRBJ2-2, with D possibly called TRBD1 or TRBD2 (5 bases each). CDR1 and CDR2 from the germline V gene are GTSNPN and SVGIG (reference sequence). The CDR3 is 14 residues long. V lost 2 bases and J 0 bases, leaving 7 bases between the germline ends. In nucleotides, the CDR3 is TGTGCCTGGAGTTGGGACCCGAACACCGGGGAGCTGTTTTTT. This codes for CAWSWDPNTGELFF.

The chain is built from TRBV6-5 and TRBJ2-1, with TRBD2 identical over 9 bases. The J segment lost 5 bases and the V segment lost 6 bases, leaving 8 bases of the junction unmatched. The CDR3 extends over 15 amino acids. Germline CDR1 reads MNHEY; CDR2 reads SVGAGI. The chain's CDR3 is CASRRSGGLHNEQFF. For the CDR3, the DNA is TGTGCCAGCAGGAGGAGCGGGGGGCTCCACAATGAGCAGTTCTTC.

V is TRBV19 and J is TRBJ1-6, with D uncertain. Trimming removed 7 bases at V and 8 bases at J, with 18 bases between. CDR1 is LNHDA, CDR2 SQIVND, per germline (reference sequence). This CDR3 contains 15 residues. CDR3 sequence (DNA): TGTGCCAGTACCACCGGCTTTGTTGAGGATTCACCCCTCCACTTT. It translates to CASTTGFVEDSPLHF.

The V gene is TRBV6-2 or TRBV6-3, the J gene TRBJ1-5, with 7 positions matching TRBD1. Germline V lookup: CDR1 MNHEY, CDR2 SVGEGT. Trimming removed 5 bases from V and 7 bases from J; junction bases left unmatched: 2. This CDR3 comprises 12 residues. This chain's CDR3 is CASSRQGQPQHF. The CDR3 DNA follows: TGTGCCAGCAGTCGACAGGGACAGCCCCAGCATTTT.

The rearrangement uses TRBV18 and TRBJ2-1; D unclear. V lost 8 bases, J lost 2 bases, and 7 bases lay in between. Germline CDR1 reads KGHSH; CDR2 reads LQKENI. The CDR3 has 12 amino acids. CDR3 in amino acids: CASTEAYNEQFF. The DNA of the CDR3 is TGTGCCAGCACCGAAGCCTACAATGAGCAGTTCTTC.

The DNA of the CDR3 is TGTGCCAGCAGCATCAGGGTGGGGGGCTACACCTTC. Translated: CASSIRVGGYTF. The chain employs TRBV7-2 and TRBJ1-2; weak D call: TRBD1 (5 bases). The germline gives CDR1 SGHTA, CDR2 FQGNSA. V was cut by 5 bases and J by 8 bases, with 12 bases left in between. CDR3 length: 12 amino acids.

The rearrangement uses TRBV19 and TRBJ1-5; 12 bases fit TRBD1. Germline values: CDR1 LNHDA, CDR2 SQIVND (reference sequence). With V trimmed by 5 bases and J by 7 bases, 0 bases remained unmatched. The CDR3 extends over 13 amino acids. The CDR3: CASSGTGGQPQHF. The DNA of the CDR3 is TGTGCCAGTAGTGGGACAGGGGGCCAGCCCCAGCATTTT.

For this clone: A junction boundary mismatches the germline segment, possibly from a read error. This sequence joins TRBV6-5 and TRBJ1-3; D is undetermined. The germline V gene has CDR1 MNHEY and CDR2 SVGAGI. The CDR3 spans 12 residues. The CDR3 DNA reads TGTGCCAGCAGTAACTCTGGAAACACCATATATTTT. This translates into CASSNSGNTIYF.

The chain employs TRBV10-3 and TRBJ1-1; D possibly corresponds to TRBD1 (5 bases). From germline, CDR1 is ENHRY and CDR2 SYGVKD. The CDR3 extends over 14 amino acids. V lost 10 bases to trimming and J lost 0 bases, with 15 bases between them. CDR3 region: CASRTPILNTEAFF. The CDR3 nucleotides read TGTGCCAGCAGGACACCGATCCTGAACACTGAAGCTTTCTTT.

V and J are TRBV5-6 and TRBJ2-2; TRBD1 is a possible D gene (6 bases). This CDR3 region has 15 residues. CDR1 and CDR2 from the germline V gene are SGHDT and YYEEEE. The V and J ends lost 2 bases and 2 bases respectively, with 10 bases between them. In nucleotides, the CDR3 is TGTGCCAGCAGCTTCGTGGGGGCAAACACCGGGGAGCTGTTTTTT. It is translated as CASSFVGANTGELFF.

The chain employs TRBV18 and TRBJ2-5; possibly TRBD1 or TRBD2 for D (5 bases each). The CDR3 length is 14 residues. Germline V gives CDR1 KGHSH, CDR2 LQKENI. The germline V and J ends were trimmed by 2 bases and 5 bases, with 12 bases remaining between them. CDR3 sequence (DNA): TGTGCCAGCTCACCAGTGGGGGTTGTGGAGACCCAGTACTTC. Its protein product is CASSPVGVVETQYF.

This clone was seen many times. This chain links TRBV6-1 with TRBJ2-7; D gene unclear. With 2 bases removed from V and 4 bases from J, the gap between germline ends came to 9 bases. Germline values: CDR1 MNHNS, CDR2 SASEGT. This CDR3 has 13 amino acids. CDR3 protein: CASSESPGYEQYF. CDR3 nucleotide sequence: TGTGCCAGCAGTGAATCCCCTGGGTACGAGCAGTACTTC.

V is TRBV7-8 and J is TRBJ2-7; 10 bases fit TRBD1. CDR1 is SGHVS and CDR2 is FQNEAQ in the germline V gene. V shed 10 bases, J shed 3 bases, and the junction held 12 bases outside the gene matches. This CDR3 has 15 amino acids. CDR3 residues: CATSPGGTGVYEQYF. For the CDR3, the DNA is TGTGCCACCTCCCCGGGCGGGACAGGGGTCTACGAGCAGTACTTC. Full variable domain (rest looked up from reference TRBV7-8 and TRBJ2-7): GAGVSQSPRYKVAKRGQDVALRCDPISGHVSLFWYQQALGQGPEFLTYFQNEAQLDKSGLPSDRFFAERPEGSVSTLKIQRTQQEDSAVYLCATSPGGTGVYEQYFGPGTRLTVT.

The chain uses TRBV9 and TRBJ1-2, with D perhaps TRBD1 (5 bases). Germline V CDR1 and CDR2: SGDLS, YYNGEE. The CDR3 loop spans 14 amino acids. With 0 bases removed from V and 6 bases from J, the gap between germline ends came to 12 bases. CDR3 loop: CASSVAAGGHGYTF. The CDR3 DNA reads TGTGCCAGCAGCGTAGCTGCGGGGGGACATGGCTACACCTTC.